These T cell receptor beta chains were read from a single sample in a study of T-cell reconstitution after alpha-beta-depleted transplantation in children. A single record per CDR3 protein comes from TCRdb applying MiXCR to the PCR reads. In the table there are almost 400,000 distinct CDR3 sequences, about a fifth of which are singletons. The sample in question was PBMCs from the stem cell graft donor, obtained from the stem cell graft. These receptors were collected from a human donor who donated a stem cell graft to a child with acute myeloid leukemia. The CDR3 runs from the conserved cysteine through the conserved F or W. The D gene is left open where the match is weak. Part of the rows lack a size; the others show once, few, many or a class for expanded clones.

clone_size	v_call	d_call	j_call	cdr3_nt	cdr3_aa
many	TRBV20-1	TRBD1	TRBJ1-5	TGCAGTGCTAGCGGGACAGAGAATCAGCCCCAGCATTTT	CSASGTENQPQHF
few	TRBV27	.	TRBJ2-7	TGTGCCAGCAGTTTATCGTACCAGGGCACCTACGAGCAGTACTTC	CASSLSYQGTYEQYF
.	TRBV12-3/TRBV12-4	.	TRBJ2-1	TGTGCCAGCAGTTTTTCTCGTTGGGGGCAGTTCTTC	CASSFSRWGQFF
few	TRBV10-1	.	TRBJ2-7	TGCGCCAGCAGTGCGACAGGATCCTACGAGCAGTACTTC	CASSATGSYEQYF
few	TRBV5-1	.	TRBJ2-7	TGCGCCAGCAGCTTGGATCGGAATCTACGAGAGCAGTACTTC	CASSLDRNLREQYF
many	TRBV7-8	TRBD2	TRBJ2-3	TGTGCCAGCAGTCCATTAGCGGGAGGGCCGGGAGATACGCAGTATTTT	CASSPLAGGPGDTQYF
.	TRBV12-3/TRBV12-4	TRBD2	TRBJ2-7	TGTGCCAGCAGTTTAGCGCGGCGGGAGAGCTCCTACGAGCAGTACTTC	CASSLARRESSYEQYF
few	TRBV4-1	TRBD1	TRBJ1-6	TGCGCCAGCAGCCAACGACAGGGCAATAATTCACCCCTCCACTTT	CASSQRQGNNSPLHF
.	TRBV29-1	.	TRBJ2-2	TGCAGCGTTCCACGGGGAGGGGGCACCGGGGAGCTGTTTTTT	CSVPRGGGTGELFF
few	TRBV20-1	.	TRBJ1-2	TGCAGTGCTACAACTAACGCCGACAGGAAGTACTATGGCTACACCTTC	CSATTNADRKYYGYTF
many	TRBV4-3	.	TRBJ2-7	.	CASSQDNIRARGYEQYF
.	TRBV5-5	.	TRBJ2-7	TGTGCCAGCAGCTCCGACAGCTCCGAGCAGTACTTC	CASSSDSSEQYF
few	TRBV29-1	.	TRBJ2-1	TGCAGCGTTGAAGTGAATCGGGACCGATACAATGAGCAGTTCTTC	CSVEVNRDRYNEQFF
.	TRBV5-1	TRBD1	TRBJ1-2	TGCGCCAGCAGCCCAGGGCAGGGGGTAGGTGGCTACACCTTC	CASSPGQGVGGYTF
few	TRBV6-2/TRBV6-3	.	TRBJ2-2	TGTGCCATCAGGGTTGCGAACACCGGGGAGCTGTTTTTT	CAIRVANTGELFF
many	TRBV20-1	.	TRBJ2-7	TGCAGTGCTAGCCGCCCGGGGAGCTACGAGCAGTACTTC	CSASRPGSYEQYF
few	TRBV6-2/TRBV6-3	.	TRBJ2-2	TGTGCCAGCAGCGCAACCCAAGACTTGAACACCGGGGAGCTGTTTTTT	CASSATQDLNTGELFF